The 6 T cell receptor beta chains listed next were all sequenced from one sample in a study of T cells in Graves' hyperthyroidism and ophthalmopathy. Amplification targeted TCR beta CDR3 regions from RNA transcripts. The primer set for the first-round RT-PCR of the TCR CDR3 was HTBI. TCRdb re-analysed the multiplex PCR reads in MiXCR, keeping a single row per CDR3 protein. This table has hundreds of thousands of distinct CDR3 sequences, around 21% appearing once. Sequencing was carried out using blood. These receptors originate from a man aged 30 to 39 with Graves' ophthalmopathy.

This clonotype was seen many times. This chain links TRBV12-3 or TRBV12-4 with TRBJ2-1; tentatively, D is TRBD2 (5 bases). Between the trimmed V and J ends, which lost 6 bases and 4 bases, there was a span of 10 bases. There are 13 residues in the CDR3. CDR3 residues: CASSPTIYNEQFF. CDR3 DNA: TGTGCCAGCAGCCCGACTATTTACAATGAGCAGTTCTTC.

This clonotype was seen more than once but under ten times. This rearrangement joins TRBV7-9 to TRBJ2-7; no reliable D call. Per the germline V gene, CDR1 is SEHNR and CDR2 is FQNEAQ (reference sequence). The CDR3 extends over 12 amino acids. The V and J ends lost 1 base and 2 bases respectively, with 3 bases between them. The DNA for the CDR3 is TGTGCCAGCAGCTTAGTTACCTACGAGCAGTACTTC. This codes for CASSLVTYEQYF.

The chain uses TRBV14 and TRBJ1-6; D call uncertain. The ends were cut back, 3 bases at V and 4 bases at J, with 7 bases in the middle. This CDR3 is built from 14 residues. Germline V lookup: CDR1 SGHDN, CDR2 FVKESK. CDR3 amino acids: CASSHRGYNSPLHF. The CDR3 DNA follows: TGTGCCAGCAGCCATCGGGGATATAATTCACCCCTCCACTTT.

The rearrangement links TRBV11-3 to TRBJ2-2; D is uncertain. Trimming took off 5 bases at V and 1 base at J, with 14 bases between the two ends. Germline V gene sequence: CDR1 SGHNT, CDR2 YENEEA. The CDR3 sequence is 16 residues long. CDR3 residues: CASSLSFLMNTGELFF. As DNA, the CDR3 is TGTGCCAGCAGCCTATCATTCCTCATGAACACCGGGGAGCTGTTTTTT.

The table lists this clonotype with a count of one. The chain carries TRBV4-3 and TRBJ1-4; D is undetermined. From germline, CDR1 is LGHNA and CDR2 YSLEER. This CDR3 region has 16 residues. V lost 0 bases to trimming and J lost 2 bases, with 10 bases between them. For the CDR3, the DNA is TGCGCCAGCAGCCAAGATCCCCTCGTTACTAATGAAAAACTGTTTTTT. Translated, it gives CASSQDPLVTNEKLFF.

The chain recombines TRBV5-8 with TRBJ2-5; D ambiguous. In germline, CDR1 is SGHTS, CDR2 YDEGEE. Trimming removed 1 base from V and 1 base from J, with 8 bases in between. The CDR3 runs to 14 residues. The CDR3 sequence: CASSLRSVQETQYF. The CDR3 nucleotides are TGTGCCAGCAGCTTGAGAAGCGTCCAAGAGACCCAGTACTTC.